This T cell receptor beta chain derives from a study of blood T cells in healthy people across ages. Background on the study: Template-switching capture recovered about one barcoded beta molecule per two T cells. General study results and limits: When set beside aged donors, long-lived donors presented more naive CD4+ cells and higher diversity.

In regard to this clonotype: Its antigen is unidentified.

The length of the CDR3 is 13 residues. Germline V gene lookup returns CDR1 SNHLY and CDR2 FYNNEI. Trimming pared 3 bases from V and 4 bases from J, leaving 7 bases between. Through a sample-barcoded 5' primer and a J-beta primer mix, a second PCR was run for roughly 7 to 12 cycles. TCRdb itself ran the 5' RACE reads through MiXCR, one entry per CDR3 protein. The sample has approximately 800,000 distinct CDR3 sequences; approximately 55% are singletons. The sample consisted of blood. The chain joins TRBV2 to TRBJ2-1; D gene ambiguous. The sequence came from a man aged 80 or over in good health. CDR3 DNA: TGTGCCAGCAGTGATTGGAGATACAATGAGCAGTTCTTC. Translating it yields CASSDWRYNEQFF.